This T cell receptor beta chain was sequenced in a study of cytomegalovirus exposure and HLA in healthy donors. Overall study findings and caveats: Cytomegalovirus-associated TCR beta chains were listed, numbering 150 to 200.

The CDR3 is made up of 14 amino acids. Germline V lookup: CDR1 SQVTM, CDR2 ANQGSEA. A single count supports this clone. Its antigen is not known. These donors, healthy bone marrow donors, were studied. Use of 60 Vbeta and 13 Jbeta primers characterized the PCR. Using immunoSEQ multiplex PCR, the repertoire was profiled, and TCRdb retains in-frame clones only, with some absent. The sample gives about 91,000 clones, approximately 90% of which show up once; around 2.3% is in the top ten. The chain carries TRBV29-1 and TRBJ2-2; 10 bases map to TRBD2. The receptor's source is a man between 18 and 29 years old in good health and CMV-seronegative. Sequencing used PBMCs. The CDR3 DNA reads TGCAGTGTGAGCGGGAGGGGTTGGGGCGGGGAGCTGTTTTTT. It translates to CSVSGRGWGGELFF.